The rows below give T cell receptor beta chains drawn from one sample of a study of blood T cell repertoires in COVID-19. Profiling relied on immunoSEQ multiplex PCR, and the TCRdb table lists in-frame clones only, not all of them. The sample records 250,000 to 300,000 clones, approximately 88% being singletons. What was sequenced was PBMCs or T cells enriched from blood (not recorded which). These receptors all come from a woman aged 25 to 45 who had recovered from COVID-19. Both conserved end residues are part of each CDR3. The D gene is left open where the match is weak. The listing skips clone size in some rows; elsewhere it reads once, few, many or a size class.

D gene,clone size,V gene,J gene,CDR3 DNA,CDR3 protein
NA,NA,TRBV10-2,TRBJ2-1,TGCGCCAGCAGTGAAAGGGGGGAGCAGTTCTTC,CASSERGEQFF
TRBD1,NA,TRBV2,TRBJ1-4,TGTGCCAGCGGCGGGACAGGGGTTCGGGATGAAAAACTGTTTTTT,CASGGTGVRDEKLFF
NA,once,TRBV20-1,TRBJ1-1,TGCAGTGCTAGTACGGGCAGGGTGGGGAACACTGAAGCTTTCTTT,CSASTGRVGNTEAFF
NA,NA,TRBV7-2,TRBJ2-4,TGTGCCAGCCGTCGGGGTGGCAACATTCAGTACTTC,CASRRGGNIQYF
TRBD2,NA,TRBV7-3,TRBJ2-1,TGTGCCAGCAGCATCACTAGCGGGACAACGCAAAATGAGCAGTTCTTC,CASSITSGTTQNEQFF
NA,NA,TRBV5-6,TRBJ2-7,TGTGCCAGCAGCTTGGACGACAGGAACCCCTACGAGCAGTACTTC,CASSLDDRNPYEQYF
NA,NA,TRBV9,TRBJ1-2,TGTGCCAGCAGCGTAGGGCAGGGAAACTATGGCTACACCTTC,CASSVGQGNYGYTF
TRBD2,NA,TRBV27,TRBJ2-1,TGTGCCAGCAGTTCGGGACTAGCGGGAGGCAGCTCCTACAATGAGCAGTTCTTC,CASSSGLAGGSSYNEQFF
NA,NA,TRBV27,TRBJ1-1,TGTGCCAGCAGCTCGGGGGGTTACACTGAAGCTTTCTTT,CASSSGGYTEAFF
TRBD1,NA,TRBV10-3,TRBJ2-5,TGTGCCATCAGTGAGTCGATATCGGGACAGGGGTTACGGGAGACCCAGTACTTC,CAISESISGQGLRETQYF
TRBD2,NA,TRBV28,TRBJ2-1,TGTGCCAGCAGGGGACTAGCCTACAATGAGCAGTTCTTC,CASRGLAYNEQFF
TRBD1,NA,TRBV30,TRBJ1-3,TGTGCCTCTACCCGACAGGGGGCCAGATCTGGAAACACCATATATTTT,CASTRQGARSGNTIYF
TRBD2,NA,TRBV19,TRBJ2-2,TGTGCCAGTACGCGGGCTAGCGGGAACACCGGGGAGCTGTTTTTT,CASTRASGNTGELFF
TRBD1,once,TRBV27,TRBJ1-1,TGTGCCAGCCGCACCCTACAGGGGGCCAAAGGGAACACTGAAGCTTTCTTT,CASRTLQGAKGNTEAFF
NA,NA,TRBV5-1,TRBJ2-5,TGCGCCAGCAGCTTGGCAGGACAGCAAGAGACCCAGTACTTC,CASSLAGQQETQYF
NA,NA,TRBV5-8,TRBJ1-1,TGTGCCAGCAGCTTGGTTCGACAGCTAAACACTGAAGCTTTCTTT,CASSLVRQLNTEAFF
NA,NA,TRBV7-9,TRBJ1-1,TGTGCCAGCAGCTTAGGGGCAGCGGACCCTGAAGCTTTCTTT,CASSLGAADPEAFF
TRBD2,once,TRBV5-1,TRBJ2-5,TGCGCCAGCAGCTTGGGTAGCGGGGAGACCCAGTACTTC,CASSLGSGETQYF
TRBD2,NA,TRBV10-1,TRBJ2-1,TGCGCCAGCAGTGACCAGATTCCGACTAGCGGGGATTCCTACAATGAGCAGTTCTTC,CASSDQIPTSGDSYNEQFF
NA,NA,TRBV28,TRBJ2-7,TGTGCCACCCTACGCGGGACCCTCTCCTACGAGCAGTACTTC,CATLRGTLSYEQYF
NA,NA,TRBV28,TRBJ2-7,TGTGCCAGCAGGGGGCTAGGCTACGAGCAGTACTTC,CASRGLGYEQYF
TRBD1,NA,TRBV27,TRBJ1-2,TGTGCCAGCAGTTTCCTCGGACAGGGAGTCATCTATGGCTACACCTTC,CASSFLGQGVIYGYTF
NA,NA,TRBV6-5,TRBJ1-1,TGTGCCAGCATTATAAGGGGGACTGAAGCTTTCTTT,CASIIRGTEAFF
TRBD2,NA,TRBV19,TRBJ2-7,TGTGCCAGTACCAATCGGGGGGCTAGCGGGAGCCTCGAGCAGTACTTC,CASTNRGASGSLEQYF
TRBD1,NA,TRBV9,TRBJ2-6,TGTGCCAGCAGCGTAGCCACATACCCCGGGGACAGGGCTAACCCTGGGGCCAACGTCCTGACTTTC,CASSVATYPGDRANPGANVLTF
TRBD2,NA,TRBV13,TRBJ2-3,TGTGCCAGCAGCATCCGACTAGCGGGGGGCAATACGCAGTATTTT,CASSIRLAGGNTQYF
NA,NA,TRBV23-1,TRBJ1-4,TGCGCCAGCAGCCGTGGAGGGCAGACTAATGAAAAACTGTTTTTT,CASSRGGQTNEKLFF
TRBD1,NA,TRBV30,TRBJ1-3,TGTGCCTGGAGCAGGGACAGTGGATCTGGAAACACCATATATTTT,CAWSRDSGSGNTIYF
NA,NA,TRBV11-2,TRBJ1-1,TGTGCCAGCAGCTTAGATGGGCCAGGGGCAGCTTTCTTT,CASSLDGPGAAFF
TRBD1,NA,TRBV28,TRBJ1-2,TGTGCCAGTCACAGGGGGTGGTTAGGAGGCTACACCTTC,CASHRGWLGGYTF
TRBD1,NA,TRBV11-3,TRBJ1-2,TGTGCCAGCAGCTTAGGGGGACAGGGGATGAACTATGGCTACACCTTC,CASSLGGQGMNYGYTF
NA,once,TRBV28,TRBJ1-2,TGTGCCAGCGGGATGCAGGGGATTAACTATGGCTACACCTTC,CASGMQGINYGYTF
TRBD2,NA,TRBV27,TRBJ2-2,TGTGCCAGCAGTTTATACCCCCTAGCGGTAGGCCCCGGGGAGCTGTTTTTT,CASSLYPLAVGPGELFF
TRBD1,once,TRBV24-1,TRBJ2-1,TGTGCCACCAGAAACCGACAGGGGGGGCAGTTCTTC,CATRNRQGGQFF
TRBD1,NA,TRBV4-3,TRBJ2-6,TGCGCCAGCAGCCAAGTACCGACAGGGTCCCTCTCTGGGGCCAACGTCCTGACTTTC,CASSQVPTGSLSGANVLTF
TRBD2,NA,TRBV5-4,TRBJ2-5,TGTGCCAGCCGTAGCGGGAGCGGGGAGACCCAGTACTTC,CASRSGSGETQYF
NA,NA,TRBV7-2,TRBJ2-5,TGTGCCAGCAGCCGGGGAGGTTCGAAAGAGACCCAGTACTTC,CASSRGGSKETQYF
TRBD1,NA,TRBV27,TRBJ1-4,TGTGCCAGCACGTCCCGGGACAGGGGCGGTAATGAAAAACTGTTTTTT,CASTSRDRGGNEKLFF
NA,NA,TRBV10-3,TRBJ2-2,TGTGCCATCGGTACGGAGGGGACCAGGATCGGGGAGCTGTTTTTT,CAIGTEGTRIGELFF
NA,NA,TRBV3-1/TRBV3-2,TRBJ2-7,TGTGCCAGCAGCCAAGTAGTGACTGAGCAGTACTTC,CASSQVVTEQYF